The present T cell receptor beta chain was sequenced within a study of radiotherapy plus CTLA-4 blockade in lung cancer. Study-wide background: Objective responses arose in 15% to 20% of patients, and 31% experienced disease control.

Libraries were prepared by immunoSEQ multiplex PCR; TCRdb keeps only in-frame clonotypes and omits some of them. Here the sample spans fewer than 150,000 clones, around 75% being singletons. Enrolled patients, whose metastatic non-small-cell lung cancer was chemo-refractory, received focal radiation plus CTLA-4 blockade with ipilimumab. The length of the CDR3 is 13 residues. Germline V CDR1 and CDR2: LNHNV, YYDKDF (reference sequence). V lost 1 base and J lost 11, with 14 bases in between. This clone occurred once. Its antigen is currently unknown. Whole-study findings and limits: Radiotherapy plus ipilimumab was followed by expansion in blood of tumor-derived TCR clones.

The starting material was peripheral blood, obtained from a patient treated with radiotherapy plus ipilimumab. The origin of this receptor is a human donor with non-small cell lung cancer who had a partial response to radiotherapy plus ipilimumab. The chain uses TRBV15 and TRBJ1-1, with a tentative D call TRBD1 (5 bases). This CDR3 reads CATSRGDHRMAFF. CDR3 DNA sequence: TGTGCCACCAGCAGAGGCGACCACAGGATGGCTTTCTTT.